Sequencing of this T cell receptor beta chain was carried out in a study of CD8 T cells in ankylosing spondylitis. Whole-study findings and limits: Clones linked to disease were reported to show significant enrichment in matched ankylosing spondylitis synovial fluid.

The CDR3 contains 15 residues. V lost 1 base, J lost 2 bases, and 12 bases lay in between. Germline loops: CDR1 MDHEN, CDR2 SYDVKM. Quantitative molecular-barcoded 5'-RACE generated the TCR beta libraries. One entry per CDR3 protein, called by TCRdb with MiXCR from the 5' RACE reads. The profile shows around 250,000 distinct CDR3 sequences, over 15% of them singletons. This clonotype has a count of ten or more. Its antigen is unknown. This rearrangement joins TRBV28 to TRBJ2-7; no definite D call. This TCR came from a male donor with ankylosing spondylitis or in good health (not recorded which). Sequencing was done on a sample of blood, either unsorted or a sorted T cell fraction (not recorded which). This CDR3 is CASSLSSSIPYEQYF. The CDR3 nucleotides read TGTGCCAGCAGTTTATCTTCCTCGATTCCCTACGAGCAGTACTTC.